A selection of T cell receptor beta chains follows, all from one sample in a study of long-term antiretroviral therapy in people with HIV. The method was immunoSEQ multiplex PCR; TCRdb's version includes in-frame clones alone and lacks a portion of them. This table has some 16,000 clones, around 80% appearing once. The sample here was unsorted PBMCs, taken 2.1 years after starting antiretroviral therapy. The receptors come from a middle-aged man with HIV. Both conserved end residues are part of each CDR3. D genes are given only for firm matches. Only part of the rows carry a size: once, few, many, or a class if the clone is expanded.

CDR3 protein: CAWGGLGEAFF
CDR3 DNA: TGTGCCTGGGGGGGACTAGGTGAAGCTTTCTTT
D gene: -
J gene: TRBJ1-1
V gene: TRBV30
clone size: -

CDR3 protein: CASSSLLGTDEQYF
CDR3 DNA: TGTGCCAGCAGCTCCTTGTTGGGAACAGACGAGCAGTACTTC
D gene: -
J gene: TRBJ2-7
V gene: TRBV11-3
clone size: medium-sized

CDR3 protein: CASSPTTSGNTIYF
CDR3 DNA: TGCGCCAGCAGCCCAACTACGAGTGGAAACACCATATATTTT
D gene: -
J gene: TRBJ1-3
V gene: TRBV5-1
clone size: -

CDR3 protein: CASSLAGRNYEQYF
CDR3 DNA: TGTGCCAGCAGCCTAGCAGGGCGGAACTACGAGCAGTACTTC
D gene: -
J gene: TRBJ2-7
V gene: TRBV7-9
clone size: -

CDR3 protein: CASEGAGDSNQPQHF
CDR3 DNA: TGTGCCAGTGAGGGGGCAGGGGATAGCAATCAGCCCCAGCATTTT
D gene: TRBD1
J gene: TRBJ1-5
V gene: TRBV19
clone size: once

CDR3 protein: CASSLLPGEAFF
CDR3 DNA: TGCGCCAGCAGCTTGTTACCAGGTGAAGCTTTCTTT
D gene: -
J gene: TRBJ1-1
V gene: TRBV5-1
clone size: -

CDR3 protein: CASSEARRVDNRPQHF
CDR3 DNA: TGTGCCAGCAGTGAAGCGCGAAGGGTGGACAACCGGCCCCAGCATTTT
D gene: -
J gene: TRBJ1-5
V gene: TRBV6-1
clone size: once

CDR3 protein: CASSKGRRGLNTEAFF
CDR3 DNA: TGTGCCAGCAGCAAAGGCAGACGCGGTTTGAACACTGAAGCTTTCTTT
D gene: -
J gene: TRBJ1-1
V gene: TRBV21-1
clone size: -

CDR3 protein: CASSLGDAYEQYF
CDR3 DNA: TGTGCCAGCAGCTTAGGAGACGCTTACGAGCAGTACTTC
D gene: -
J gene: TRBJ2-7
V gene: TRBV7-9
clone size: -

CDR3 protein: CSVGGAGGTNTEAFF
CDR3 DNA: TGCAGCGTGGGGGGGGCAGGGGGTACCAACACTGAAGCTTTCTTT
D gene: TRBD1
J gene: TRBJ1-1
V gene: TRBV29-1
clone size: -

CDR3 protein: CSVLRDSTYEQYF
CDR3 DNA: TGCAGCGTCCTCCGGGACAGTACCTACGAGCAGTACTTC
D gene: TRBD1
J gene: TRBJ2-7
V gene: TRBV29-1
clone size: once

CDR3 protein: CASSSEVLNTEAFF
CDR3 DNA: TGTGCCAGCAGTTCGGAAGTCCTGAACACTGAAGCTTTCTTT
D gene: -
J gene: TRBJ1-1
V gene: TRBV6-5
clone size: medium-sized

CDR3 protein: CASSSTGTSGNTIYF
CDR3 DNA: TGCGCCAGCAGCTCGACAGGGACCTCTGGAAACACCATATATTTT
D gene: TRBD1
J gene: TRBJ1-3
V gene: TRBV5-1
clone size: -

CDR3 protein: CASSLFLDRGWNGYTF
CDR3 DNA: TGTGCCAGCAGCTTATTCCTGGACAGGGGATGGAATGGCTACACCTTC
D gene: TRBD1
J gene: TRBJ1-2
V gene: TRBV7-2
clone size: few